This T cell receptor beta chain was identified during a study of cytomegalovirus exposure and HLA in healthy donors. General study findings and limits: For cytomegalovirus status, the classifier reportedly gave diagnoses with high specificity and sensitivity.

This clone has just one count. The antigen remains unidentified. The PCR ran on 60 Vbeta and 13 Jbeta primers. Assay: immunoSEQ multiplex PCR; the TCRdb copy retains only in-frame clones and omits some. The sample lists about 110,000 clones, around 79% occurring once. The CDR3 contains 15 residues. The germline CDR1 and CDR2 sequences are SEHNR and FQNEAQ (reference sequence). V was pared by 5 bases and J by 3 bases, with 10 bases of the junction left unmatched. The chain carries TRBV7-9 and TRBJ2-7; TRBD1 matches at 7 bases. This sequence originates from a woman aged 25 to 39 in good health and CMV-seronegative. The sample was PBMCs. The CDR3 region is CASSHWDSYRYEQYF. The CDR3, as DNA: TGTGCCAGCAGCCATTGGGACAGTTACCGCTACGAGCAGTACTTC.